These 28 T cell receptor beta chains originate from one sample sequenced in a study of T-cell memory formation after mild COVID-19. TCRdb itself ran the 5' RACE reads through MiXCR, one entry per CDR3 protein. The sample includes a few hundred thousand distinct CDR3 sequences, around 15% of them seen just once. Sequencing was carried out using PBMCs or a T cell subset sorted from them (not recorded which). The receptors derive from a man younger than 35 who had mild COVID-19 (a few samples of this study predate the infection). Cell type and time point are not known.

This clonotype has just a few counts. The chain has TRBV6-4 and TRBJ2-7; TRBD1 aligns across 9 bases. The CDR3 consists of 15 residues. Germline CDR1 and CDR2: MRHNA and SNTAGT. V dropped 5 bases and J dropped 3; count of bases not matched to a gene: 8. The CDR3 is CASSPSGQGNYEQYF. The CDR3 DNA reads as TGTGCCAGCAGTCCCTCCGGACAGGGGAACTACGAGCAGTACTTC.

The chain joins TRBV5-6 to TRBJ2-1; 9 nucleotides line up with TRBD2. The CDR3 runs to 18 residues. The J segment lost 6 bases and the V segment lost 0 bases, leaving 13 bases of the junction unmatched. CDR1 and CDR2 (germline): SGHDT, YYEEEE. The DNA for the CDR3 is TGTGCCAGCAGCTTGGAATACGCGACTAGCGGTTCTCCCAATGAGCAGTTCTTC. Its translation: CASSLEYATSGSPNEQFF.

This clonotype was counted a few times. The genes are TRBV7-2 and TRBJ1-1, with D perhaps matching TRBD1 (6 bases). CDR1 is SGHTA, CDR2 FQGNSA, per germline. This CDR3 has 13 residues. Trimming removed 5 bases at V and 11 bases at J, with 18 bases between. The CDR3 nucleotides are TGTGCCAGCAGCCCAAATCCGGGACAACGGGCTTTCTTT. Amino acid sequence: CASSPNPGQRAFF.

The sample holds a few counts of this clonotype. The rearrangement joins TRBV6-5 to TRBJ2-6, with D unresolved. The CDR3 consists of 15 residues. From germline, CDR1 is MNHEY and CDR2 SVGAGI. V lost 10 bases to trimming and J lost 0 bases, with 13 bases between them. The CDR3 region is CATCRHFSGANVLTF. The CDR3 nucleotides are TGTGCCACTTGCAGACACTTCTCTGGGGCCAACGTCCTGACTTTC.

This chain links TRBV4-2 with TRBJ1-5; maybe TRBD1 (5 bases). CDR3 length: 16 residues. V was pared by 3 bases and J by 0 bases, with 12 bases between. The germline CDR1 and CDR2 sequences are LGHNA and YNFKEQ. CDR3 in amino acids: CASSQRDGYSNQPQHF. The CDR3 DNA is TGTGCCAGCAGCCAGAGGGACGGTTATAGCAATCAGCCCCAGCATTTT.

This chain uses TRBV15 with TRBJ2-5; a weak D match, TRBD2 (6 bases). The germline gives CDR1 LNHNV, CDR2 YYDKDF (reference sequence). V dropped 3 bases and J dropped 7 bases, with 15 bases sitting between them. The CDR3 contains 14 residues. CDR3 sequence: CATSREGTQRTQYF. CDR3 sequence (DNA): TGTGCCACCAGCAGGGAGGGGACTCAGAGGACCCAGTACTTC.

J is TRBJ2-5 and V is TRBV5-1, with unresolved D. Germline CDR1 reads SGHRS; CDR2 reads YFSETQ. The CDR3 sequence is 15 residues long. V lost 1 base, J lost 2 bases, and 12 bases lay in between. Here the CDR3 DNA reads TGCGCCAGCAGCTTGTCCCCAGGCCAGCAAGAGACCCAGTACTTC. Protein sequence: CASSLSPGQQETQYF.

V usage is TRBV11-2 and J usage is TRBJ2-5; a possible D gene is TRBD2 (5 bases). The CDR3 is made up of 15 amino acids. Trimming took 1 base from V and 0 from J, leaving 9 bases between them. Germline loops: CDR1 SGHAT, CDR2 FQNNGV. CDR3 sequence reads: CASSLAGSYQETQYF. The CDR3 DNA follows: TGTGCCAGCAGCTTAGCGGGGTCGTACCAAGAGACCCAGTACTTC. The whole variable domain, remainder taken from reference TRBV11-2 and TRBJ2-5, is EAGVAQSPRYKIIEKRQSVAFWCNPISGHATLYWYQQILGQGPKLLIQFQNNGVVDDSQLPKDRFSAERLKGVDSTLKIQPAKLEDSAVYLCASSLAGSYQETQYFGPGTRLLVL.

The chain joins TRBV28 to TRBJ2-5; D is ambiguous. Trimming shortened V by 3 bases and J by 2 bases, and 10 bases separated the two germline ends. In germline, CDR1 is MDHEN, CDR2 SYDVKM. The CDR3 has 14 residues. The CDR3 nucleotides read TGTGCCAGCAGTTTTCTGGTCCGACAAGAGACCCAGTACTTC. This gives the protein CASSFLVRQETQYF.

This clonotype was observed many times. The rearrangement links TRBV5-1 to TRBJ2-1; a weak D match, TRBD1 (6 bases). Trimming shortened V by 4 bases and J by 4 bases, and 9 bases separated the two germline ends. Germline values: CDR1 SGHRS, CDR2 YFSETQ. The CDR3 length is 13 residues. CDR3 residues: CASSPDSYNEQFF. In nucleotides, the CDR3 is TGCGCCAGCAGCCCGGACAGTTACAATGAGCAGTTCTTC.

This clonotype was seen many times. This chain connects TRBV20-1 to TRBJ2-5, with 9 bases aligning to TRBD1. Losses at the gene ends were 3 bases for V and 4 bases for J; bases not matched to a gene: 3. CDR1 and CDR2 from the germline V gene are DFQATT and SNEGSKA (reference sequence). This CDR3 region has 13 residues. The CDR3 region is CSASPDRGETQYF. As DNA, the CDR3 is TGCAGTGCTAGTCCGGACAGGGGAGAGACCCAGTACTTC.

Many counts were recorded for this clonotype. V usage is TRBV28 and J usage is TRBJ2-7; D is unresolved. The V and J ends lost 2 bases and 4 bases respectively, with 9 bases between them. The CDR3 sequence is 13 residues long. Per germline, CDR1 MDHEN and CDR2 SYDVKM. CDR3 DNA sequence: TGTGCCAGCAGTTTAGGCGGCGATTACGAGCAGTACGTC. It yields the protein CASSLGGDYEQYV.

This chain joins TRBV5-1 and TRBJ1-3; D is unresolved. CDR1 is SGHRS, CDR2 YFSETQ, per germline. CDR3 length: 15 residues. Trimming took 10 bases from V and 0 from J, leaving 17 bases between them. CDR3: CAPEAPGPSGNTIYF. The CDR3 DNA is TGCGCCCCTGAGGCCCCCGGACCCTCTGGAAACACCATATATTTT.

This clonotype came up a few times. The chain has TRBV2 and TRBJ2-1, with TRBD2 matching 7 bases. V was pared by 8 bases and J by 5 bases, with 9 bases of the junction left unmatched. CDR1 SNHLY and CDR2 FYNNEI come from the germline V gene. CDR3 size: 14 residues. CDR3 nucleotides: TGTGCCAGCCTGAGGGCTAGCGGTAACAATGAGCAGTTCTTC. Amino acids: CASLRASGNNEQFF.

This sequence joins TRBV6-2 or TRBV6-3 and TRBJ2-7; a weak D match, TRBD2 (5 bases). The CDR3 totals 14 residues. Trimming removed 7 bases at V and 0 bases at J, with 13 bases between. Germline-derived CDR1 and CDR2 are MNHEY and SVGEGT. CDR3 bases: TGTGCCAGCAACCCCTCGGGGTTCTCCTACGAGCAGTACTTC. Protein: CASNPSGFSYEQYF.

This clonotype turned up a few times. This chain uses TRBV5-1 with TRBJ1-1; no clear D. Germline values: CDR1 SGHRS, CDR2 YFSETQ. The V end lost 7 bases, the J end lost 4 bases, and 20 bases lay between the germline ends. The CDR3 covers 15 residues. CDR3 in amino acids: CASAWLRGGGTEAFF. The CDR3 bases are TGCGCCAGCGCATGGCTCCGGGGAGGTGGCACTGAAGCTTTCTTT.

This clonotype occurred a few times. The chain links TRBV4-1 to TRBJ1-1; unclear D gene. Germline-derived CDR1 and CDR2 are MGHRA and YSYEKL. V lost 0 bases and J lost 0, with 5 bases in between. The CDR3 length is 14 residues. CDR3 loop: CASSQEVLNTEAFF. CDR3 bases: TGCGCCAGCAGCCAAGAGGTGCTGAACACTGAAGCTTTCTTT.

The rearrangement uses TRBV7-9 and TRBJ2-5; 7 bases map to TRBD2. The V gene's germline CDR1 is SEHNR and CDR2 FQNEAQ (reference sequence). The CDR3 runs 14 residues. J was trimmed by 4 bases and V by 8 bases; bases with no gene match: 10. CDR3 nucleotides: TGTGCCAGCGGGGATGGGAGGGGCGGAGAGACCCAGTACTTC. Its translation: CASGDGRGGETQYF.

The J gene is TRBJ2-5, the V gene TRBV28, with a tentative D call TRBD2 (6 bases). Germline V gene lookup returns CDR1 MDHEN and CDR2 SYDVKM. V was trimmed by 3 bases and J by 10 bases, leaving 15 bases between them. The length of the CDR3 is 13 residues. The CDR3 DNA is TGTGCCAGCAGTTTGGCCGATAGGGAGGACCAGTACTTC. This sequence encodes CASSLADREDQYF.

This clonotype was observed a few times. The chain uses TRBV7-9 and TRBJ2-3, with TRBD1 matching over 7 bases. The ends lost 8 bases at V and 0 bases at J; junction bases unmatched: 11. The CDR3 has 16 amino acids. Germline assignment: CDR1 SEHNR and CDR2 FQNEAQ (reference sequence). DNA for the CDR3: TGTGCCAGCCTCTCAGGCCGGGACAGAAGCACAGATACGCAGTATTTT. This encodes CASLSGRDRSTDTQYF.

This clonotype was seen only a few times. The CDR3 nucleotides are TGTGCCAGCAGTCTAAGGGCTAGCGGGGGGCTCTCTGGGGCCAACGTCCTGACTTTC. Translating gives CASSLRASGGLSGANVLTF. The chain couples TRBV14 to TRBJ2-6, with 11 bases identical to TRBD2. V lost 6 bases to trimming and J lost 0 bases; unmatched junction nucleotides: 10. Germline values: CDR1 SGHDN, CDR2 FVKESK. The CDR3 has 19 amino acids.

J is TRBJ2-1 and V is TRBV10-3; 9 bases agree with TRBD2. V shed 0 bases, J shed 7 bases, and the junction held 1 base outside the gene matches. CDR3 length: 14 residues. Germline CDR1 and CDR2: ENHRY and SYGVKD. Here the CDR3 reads CAISESSGGNEQFF. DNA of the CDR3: TGTGCCATCAGTGAGTCTAGCGGGGGTAATGAGCAGTTCTTC.

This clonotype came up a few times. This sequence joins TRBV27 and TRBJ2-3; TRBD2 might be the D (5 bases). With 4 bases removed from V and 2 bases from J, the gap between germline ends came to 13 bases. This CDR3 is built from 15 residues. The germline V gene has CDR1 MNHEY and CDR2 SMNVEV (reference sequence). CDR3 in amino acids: CASSWFRADTDTQYF. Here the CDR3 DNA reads TGTGCCAGCAGTTGGTTTAGAGCGGACACAGATACGCAGTATTTT.

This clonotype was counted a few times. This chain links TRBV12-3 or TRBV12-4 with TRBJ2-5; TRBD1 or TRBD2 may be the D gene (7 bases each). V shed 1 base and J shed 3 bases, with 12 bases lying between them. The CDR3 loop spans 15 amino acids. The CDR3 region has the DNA TGTGCCAGCAGTTTAGAGGGGGCGGGGGAAGAGACCCAGTACTTC. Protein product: CASSLEGAGEETQYF.

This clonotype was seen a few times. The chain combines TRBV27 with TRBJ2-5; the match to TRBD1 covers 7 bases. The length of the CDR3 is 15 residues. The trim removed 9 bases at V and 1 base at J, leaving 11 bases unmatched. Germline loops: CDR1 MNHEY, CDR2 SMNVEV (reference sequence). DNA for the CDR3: TGTGCCAGAACAGGTAGGGGGCCGTGCCAAGAGACCCAGTACTTC. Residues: CARTGRGPCQETQYF.

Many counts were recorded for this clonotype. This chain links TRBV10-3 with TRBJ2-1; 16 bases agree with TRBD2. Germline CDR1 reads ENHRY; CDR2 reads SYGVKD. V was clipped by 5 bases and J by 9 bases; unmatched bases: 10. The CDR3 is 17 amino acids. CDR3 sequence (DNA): TGTGCCATCAGTTTAGGAGGGACTAGCGGGGGGGCTGGTGAGCAGTTCTTC. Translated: CAISLGGTSGGAGEQFF.

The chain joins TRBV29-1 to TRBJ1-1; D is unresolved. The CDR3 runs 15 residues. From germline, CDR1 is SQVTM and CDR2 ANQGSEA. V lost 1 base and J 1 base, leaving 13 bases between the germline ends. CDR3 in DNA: TGCAGCGTTGAAGGGGCTTCACGGGGGAACACTGAAGCTTTCTTT. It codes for CSVEGASRGNTEAFF.

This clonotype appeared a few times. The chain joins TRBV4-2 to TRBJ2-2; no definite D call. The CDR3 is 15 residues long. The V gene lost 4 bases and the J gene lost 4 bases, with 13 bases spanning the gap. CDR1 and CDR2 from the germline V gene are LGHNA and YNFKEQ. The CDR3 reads CASSPGPGVTGELFF. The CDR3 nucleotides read TGTGCCAGCAGCCCAGGACCGGGTGTCACCGGGGAGCTGTTTTTT.